These 30 T cell receptor beta chains came from one sample sequenced in a study of blood T cell repertoires in COVID-19. Profiling relied on immunoSEQ multiplex PCR, and the TCRdb table lists in-frame clones only, not all of them. Here the sample spans 200,000 to 300,000 clones, 84% being singletons. Sequences were obtained from peripheral blood. These receptors all stem from a human donor in a cohort sampled during active COVID-19.

The chain carries TRBV6-1 and TRBJ2-7; possible D gene TRBD2, 6 bases. The ends were cut back, 3 bases at V and 2 bases at J, with 11 bases in the middle. Germline loops: CDR1 MNHNS, CDR2 SASEGT. The CDR3 spans 14 residues. This chain's CDR3 is CASSDIAEAYEQYF. For the CDR3, the DNA is TGTGCCAGCAGTGATATAGCGGAGGCCTACGAGCAGTACTTC.

This clone showed up just once. The V and J genes are TRBV2 and TRBJ1-4, with D tentatively TRBD1 (5 bases). Trimming removed 6 bases from V and 3 bases from J, with 8 bases in between. Germline-derived CDR1 and CDR2 are SNHLY and FYNNEI. CDR3 length: 13 amino acids. CDR3 DNA: TGTGCCAGCAGAGGCAGGGCTAATGAAAAACTGTTTTTT. This encodes CASRGRANEKLFF. The whole variable domain, remainder taken from reference TRBV2 and TRBJ1-4, is EPEVTQTPSHQVTQMGQEVILRCVPISNHLYFYWYRQILGQKVEFLVSFYNNEISEKSEIFDDQFSVERPDGSNFTLKIRSTKLEDSAMYFCASRGRANEKLFFGSGTQLSVL.

The rearrangement joins TRBV7-2 to TRBJ2-3; 8 positions match TRBD2. V gave up 1 base and J gave up 2 bases; unmatched junction bases: 2. In germline, CDR1 is SGHTA, CDR2 FQGNSA. The CDR3 totals 15 residues. The CDR3 nucleotides read TGTGCCAGCAGCTTAGTTAGCGGGAACACAGATACGCAGTATTTT. Translated, it gives CASSLVSGNTDTQYF.

V gene TRBV6-2 or TRBV6-3 combines with J gene TRBJ2-2; 9 nucleotides align to TRBD2. This CDR3 is 17 amino acids long. After removal of 3 bases from V and 5 bases from J, the junction contained 10 bases not matched to a gene. The germline V gene encodes CDR1 MNHEY and CDR2 SVGEGT. CDR3 sequence (DNA): TGTGCCAGCAGTTATTCTCAGGTGCTAGCGGGAACCGGGGAGCTGTTTTTT. Amino acids: CASSYSQVLAGTGELFF.

The genes are TRBV6-2 or TRBV6-3 and TRBJ2-2; possibly TRBD1 for D (5 bases). The CDR3 is 16 amino acids. V was cut by 2 bases and J by 4 bases, with 14 bases left in between. CDR1 is MNHEY, CDR2 SVGEGT, per germline. CDR3 loop: CASSYPSGRGTGELFF. The CDR3 DNA is TGTGCCAGCAGTTACCCTTCGGGTAGGGGCACCGGGGAGCTGTTTTTT.

The rearrangement uses TRBV19 and TRBJ2-7; TRBD1 aligns across 8 bases. The ends lost 7 bases at V and 2 bases at J; junction bases unmatched: 10. Germline CDR1 reads LNHDA; CDR2 reads SQIVND (reference sequence). This CDR3 spans 15 amino acids. CDR3 amino acids: CASKNSGTGPYEQYF. The DNA of the CDR3 is TGTGCCAGTAAAAACTCCGGGACAGGCCCCTACGAGCAGTACTTC.

The chain combines TRBV14 with TRBJ2-6; the match to TRBD1 covers 7 bases. The V gene's germline CDR1 is SGHDN and CDR2 FVKESK. The CDR3 spans 16 residues. V trimming: 3 bases; J trimming: 4 bases; junction bases outside the gene matches: 6. The CDR3 bases are TGTGCCAGCAGCCACGCTACAGGGGCCGGGGCCAACGTCCTGACTTTC. The encoded protein is CASSHATGAGANVLTF.

The chain has TRBV28 and TRBJ2-1; TRBD2 matches at 10 bases. V lost 5 bases, J lost 4 bases, and 8 bases stayed unmatched. CDR1 is MDHEN, CDR2 SYDVKM, per germline. The length of the CDR3 is 16 residues. CDR3 nucleotide sequence: TGTGCCAGCAGTCTCCATAGCGGGGGGAGGTACAATGAGCAGTTCTTC. Protein sequence: CASSLHSGGRYNEQFF.

This clone appeared once. This chain joins TRBV18 and TRBJ2-3; D is possibly TRBD2 (6 bases). Trimming removed 6 bases at V and 3 bases at J, with 10 bases between. Looked up from germline, CDR1 is KGHSH and CDR2 is LQKENI. The CDR3 is made up of 13 amino acids. The CDR3 nucleotides are TGTGCCAGCTCCCACGGAGGGACAGATACGCAGTATTTT. Translated: CASSHGGTDTQYF.

The chain couples TRBV7-2 to TRBJ1-2; TRBD1 matches at 8 bases. Looked up from germline, CDR1 is SGHTA and CDR2 is FQGNSA. The junction had 18 bases not matched to a gene; V was cut back by 5 bases and J by 7 bases. The CDR3 sequence is 17 residues long. This CDR3 reads CASSQRPGGSPISGYTF. The CDR3 coding sequence is TGTGCCAGCAGCCAGCGCCCAGGGGGCTCCCCTATAAGTGGCTACACCTTC.

V usage is TRBV7-2 and J usage is TRBJ2-7; 7 nucleotides match TRBD1. V was pared by 1 base and J by 6 bases, with 9 bases of the junction left unmatched. Germline loops: CDR1 SGHTA, CDR2 FQGNSA. The CDR3 is made up of 15 amino acids. As DNA, the CDR3 is TGTGCCAGCAGCTTAGAGCTCTCAGGGGGATCCGAGCAGTACTTC. It is translated as CASSLELSGGSEQYF.

J is TRBJ1-2 and V is TRBV19, with D uncertain. The CDR3 consists of 13 residues. The V gene's germline CDR1 is LNHDA and CDR2 SQIVND (reference sequence). Trimming took 3 bases from V and 8 from J, leaving 13 bases between them. CDR3 coding DNA: TGTGCCAGTAGTATCGTGCGGCGGGAGGGCTACACCTTC. Amino acid sequence: CASSIVRREGYTF.

The chain combines TRBV5-1 with TRBJ1-1; TRBD1 aligns across 8 bases. CDR3 length: 15 residues. V shed 0 bases, J shed 4 bases, and the junction held 5 bases outside the gene matches. Germline CDR1 and CDR2: SGHRS and YFSETQ. The CDR3 reads CASSLVSQGGTEAFF. CDR3 nucleotide sequence: TGCGCCAGCAGCTTGGTGTCACAGGGGGGCACTGAAGCTTTCTTT.

This chain joins TRBV3-1 (or the pseudogene TRBV3-2) and TRBJ1-2; TRBD1 might be the D (6 bases). V lost 4 bases and J lost 2, with 14 bases in between. The CDR3 is 15 residues long. Germline CDR1 and CDR2: LGHDT and YNNKEL (reference sequence). This CDR3 is CASSPINTGNYGYTF. The CDR3 DNA is TGTGCCAGCAGCCCTATAAATACAGGGAACTATGGCTACACCTTC.

The V call is TRBV27, the J call TRBJ2-1, with TRBD2 identical over 11 bases. J was trimmed by 3 bases and V by 3 bases; bases with no gene match: 13. Germline values: CDR1 MNHEY, CDR2 SMNVEV (reference sequence). This CDR3 is built from 19 residues. The CDR3 nucleotides read TGTGCCAGCAGTTTCACTCCAAGGGGGACTAGCGGTTACTACAATGAGCAGTTCTTC. Amino acid sequence: CASSFTPRGTSGYYNEQFF.

This chain joins TRBV4-1 and TRBJ2-1; 8 nucleotides line up with TRBD2. Germline V CDR1 and CDR2: MGHRA, YSYEKL. The trim removed 4 bases at V and 6 bases at J, leaving 8 bases unmatched. The CDR3 is 15 residues long. Here the CDR3 DNA reads TGCGCCAGCAGCCCCGGGGGACTAGAACGCAATGAGCAGTTCTTC. This encodes CASSPGGLERNEQFF.

In this sample, this clone turned up a few times. This chain joins TRBV19 and TRBJ2-1; 8 bases are a match to TRBD2. CDR1 is LNHDA, CDR2 SQIVND, per germline (reference sequence). The CDR3 totals 15 residues. J gave up 5 bases and V 3 bases, and 6 bases lay outside the gene matches. The chain's CDR3 is CASSIGGGPDNEQFF. CDR3 bases: TGTGCCAGTAGTATTGGCGGGGGGCCTGACAATGAGCAGTTCTTC.

The chain recombines TRBV27 with TRBJ1-2, with D hard to call. This CDR3 contains 16 residues. CDR1 and CDR2 (germline): MNHEY, SMNVEV (reference sequence). Trimming left V 0 bases short and J 4 bases short, with 15 bases between. The CDR3 nucleotides read TGTGCCAGCAGTTTATCTCCCCAGTCCAATCTCTATGGCTACACCTTC. Its protein product is CASSLSPQSNLYGYTF.

The chain has TRBV18 and TRBJ2-3; maybe TRBD1 (6 bases). The CDR3 spans 15 residues. Germline V lookup: CDR1 KGHSH, CDR2 LQKENI. Trimming removed 6 bases at V and 1 base at J, with 14 bases between. Written as DNA, the CDR3 is TGTGCCAGCTCGCTGAAACAGGGAGGCACAGATACGCAGTATTTT. Translation: CASSLKQGGTDTQYF.

The rearrangement uses TRBV4-2 and TRBJ1-2; 7 bases agree with TRBD1. This CDR3 has 14 residues. With V trimmed by 0 bases and J by 7 bases, 5 bases remained unmatched. Germline CDR1 LGHNA, CDR2 YNFKEQ. CDR3 DNA sequence: TGTGCCAGCAGCCAAGACCGACAGGGCGCTGGCTACACCTTC. It encodes CASSQDRQGAGYTF.

V is TRBV9 and J is TRBJ1-1, with D possibly being TRBD1 (6 bases). V shed 4 bases and J shed 3 bases, with 10 bases lying between them. The CDR3 contains 13 residues. Germline V gene lookup returns CDR1 SGDLS and CDR2 YYNGEE. CDR3 DNA: TGTGCCAGCAGCAACCACAGGGACACTGAAGCTTTCTTT. Its protein is CASSNHRDTEAFF.

V usage is TRBV5-1 and J usage is TRBJ2-1; perhaps TRBD2 as D (6 bases). This CDR3 has 16 amino acids. The germline CDR1 and CDR2 sequences are SGHRS and YFSETQ. Trimming cost V 3 bases and J 0 bases, with 13 bases left between them. CDR3 sequence: CASSSGVSGSYNEQFF. CDR3 bases: TGCGCCAGCAGCTCAGGAGTTAGCGGCTCCTACAATGAGCAGTTCTTC.

The chain links TRBV2 to TRBJ2-4; D is unresolved. Between the trimmed V and J ends, which lost 6 bases and 0 bases, there was a span of 3 bases. The CDR3 extends over 12 amino acids. Looked up from germline, CDR1 is SNHLY and CDR2 is FYNNEI. CDR3 loop: CASSLAKNIQYF. CDR3 DNA: TGTGCCAGCAGCCTAGCCAAAAACATTCAGTACTTC.

The chain recombines TRBV5-1 with TRBJ2-1; 10 nucleotides agree with TRBD2. V shed 4 bases and J 7 bases; nucleotides not matched to a gene: 11. This CDR3 region has 16 residues. From germline, CDR1 is SGHRS and CDR2 YFSETQ. CDR3 region: CASSPLQSGRGNEQFF. The CDR3 nucleotides are TGCGCCAGCAGCCCTCTTCAAAGCGGGAGGGGGAATGAGCAGTTCTTC.

V and J are TRBV19 and TRBJ2-4; a possible D gene is TRBD1 (6 bases). This CDR3 spans 14 amino acids. CDR1 LNHDA and CDR2 SQIVND come from the germline V gene (reference sequence). The germline V and J ends were trimmed by 3 bases and 0 bases, with 6 bases remaining between them. The CDR3 DNA follows: TGTGCCAGTAGTATGGGACAAGCCAAAAACATTCAGTACTTC. Amino acids: CASSMGQAKNIQYF.

The CDR3 DNA is TGTGCCAGCAGTTTATATAAGACAGGGTACGGGGCCAACGTCCTGACTTTC. It codes for CASSLYKTGYGANVLTF. V usage is TRBV28 and J usage is TRBJ2-6; 7 bases line up with TRBD1. After removal of 1 base from V and 4 bases from J, the junction contained 7 bases not matched to a gene. The CDR3 spans 17 residues. CDR1 MDHEN and CDR2 SYDVKM come from the germline V gene.

In its sample, this clone was seen once. The chain couples TRBV6-2 or TRBV6-3 to TRBJ2-5; the match to TRBD2 covers 11 bases. Trimming took 4 bases from V and 7 from J; bases not matched to a gene: 11. Germline lookup yields CDR1 MNHEY and CDR2 SVGEGT. This CDR3 is 16 amino acids long. The DNA for the CDR3 is TGTGCCAGCAGTTCCCGGACTAGCGGGCTCCGGGGGACCCAGTACTTC. This sequence encodes CASSSRTSGLRGTQYF.

This chain joins TRBV6-2 or TRBV6-3 and TRBJ2-4; 7 bases agree with TRBD2. The CDR3 is 16 amino acids. The V and J ends lost 4 bases and 0 bases, in that order; junction bases with no gene match: 6. Per germline, CDR1 MNHEY and CDR2 SVGEGT. For the CDR3, the DNA is TGTGCCAGCAGTTGGCGGGGGAGGCTAGCCAAAAACATTCAGTACTTC. Its translation is CASSWRGRLAKNIQYF.

The table lists this clone with a count of one. V usage is TRBV11-3 and J usage is TRBJ2-5, with D possibly TRBD2 on 5 matching bases. The CDR3 covers 14 residues. V lost 0 bases to trimming and J lost 7 bases, with 12 bases between them. Germline V lookup: CDR1 SGHNT, CDR2 YENEEA. Written as DNA, the CDR3 is TGTGCCAGCAGCTTAGAAGGAGTCCGGGGGACCCAGTACTTC. It codes for CASSLEGVRGTQYF. Complete variable domain (other parts from reference TRBV11-3 and TRBJ2-5): EAGVVQSPRYKIIEKKQPVAFWCNPISGHNTLYWYLQNLGQGPELLIRYENEEAVDDSQLPKDRFSAERLKGVDSTLKIQPAELGDSAVYLCASSLEGVRGTQYFGPGTRLLVL.

This clone came up once. V usage is TRBV6-6 and J usage is TRBJ1-2, with 9 positions matching TRBD1. CDR1 is MNHNY, CDR2 SVGAGI, per germline (reference sequence). The CDR3 runs to 16 residues. The J segment lost 6 bases and the V segment lost 2 bases, leaving 10 bases of the junction unmatched. The CDR3, as DNA: TGTGCCAGCAGTTACCCGACGGGGACAGGGCGTGATGGCTACACCTTC. It codes for CASSYPTGTGRDGYTF.